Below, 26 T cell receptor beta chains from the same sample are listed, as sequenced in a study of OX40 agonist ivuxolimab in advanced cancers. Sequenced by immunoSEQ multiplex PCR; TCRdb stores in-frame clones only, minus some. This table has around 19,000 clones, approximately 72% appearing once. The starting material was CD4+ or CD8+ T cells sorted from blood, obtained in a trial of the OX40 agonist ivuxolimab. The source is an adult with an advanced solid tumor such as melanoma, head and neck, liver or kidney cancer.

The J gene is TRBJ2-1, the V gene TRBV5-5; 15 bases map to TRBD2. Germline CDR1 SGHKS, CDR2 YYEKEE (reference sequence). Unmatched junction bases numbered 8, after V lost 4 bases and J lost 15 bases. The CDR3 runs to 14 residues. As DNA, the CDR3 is TGTGCCAGCAGCCCTCGGACTAGCGGGGGGGACAGGTTCTTC. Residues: CASSPRTSGGDRFF.

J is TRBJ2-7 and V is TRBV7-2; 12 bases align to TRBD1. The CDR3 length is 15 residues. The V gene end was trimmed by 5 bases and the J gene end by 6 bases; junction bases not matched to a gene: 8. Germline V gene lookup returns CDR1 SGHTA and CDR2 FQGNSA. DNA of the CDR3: TGTGCCAGCAGCCCGGGGACAGGGGGCGACCCCGAGCAGTACTTC. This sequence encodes CASSPGTGGDPEQYF.

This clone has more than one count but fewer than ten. This CDR3 is CASSYRGTASTDTQYF. DNA of the CDR3: TGTGCCAGCAGCTACCGGGGGACAGCTAGCACAGATACGCAGTATTTT. The gene calls are TRBV9 and TRBJ2-3; the D gene is possibly TRBD1 (7 bases). The CDR3 totals 16 residues. Germline CDR1 SGDLS, CDR2 YYNGEE. Trimming cost V 4 bases and J 0 bases, with 15 bases left between them.

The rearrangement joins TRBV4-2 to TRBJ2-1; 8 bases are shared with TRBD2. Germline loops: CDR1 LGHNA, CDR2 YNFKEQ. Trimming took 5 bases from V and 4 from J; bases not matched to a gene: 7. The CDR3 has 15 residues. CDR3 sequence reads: CASSFETSGYNEQFF. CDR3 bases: TGTGCCAGCAGCTTCGAAACTAGCGGTTACAATGAGCAGTTCTTC.

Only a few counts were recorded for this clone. This CDR3 reads CASSFGGALNQPQHF. The CDR3 DNA is TGTGCCAGCAGCTTCGGGGGGGCCCTCAATCAGCCCCAGCATTTT. This chain uses TRBV7-9 with TRBJ1-5; perhaps TRBD1 as D (6 bases). V was pared by 3 bases and J by 3 bases, with 12 bases between. This CDR3 contains 15 residues. Per the germline V gene, CDR1 is SEHNR and CDR2 is FQNEAQ (reference sequence).

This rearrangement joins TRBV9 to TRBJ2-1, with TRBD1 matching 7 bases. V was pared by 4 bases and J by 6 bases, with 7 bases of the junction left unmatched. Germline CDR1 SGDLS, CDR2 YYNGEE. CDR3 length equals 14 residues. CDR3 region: CASSTETGFNEQFF. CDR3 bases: TGTGCCAGCAGCACCGAGACAGGGTTCAATGAGCAGTTCTTC.

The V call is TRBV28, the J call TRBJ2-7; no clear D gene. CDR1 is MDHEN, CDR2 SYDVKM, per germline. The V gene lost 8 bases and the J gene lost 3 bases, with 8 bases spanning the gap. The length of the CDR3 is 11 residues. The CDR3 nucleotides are TGTGCCAGCGGCTACTACTACGAGCAGTACTTC. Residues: CASGYYYEQYF.

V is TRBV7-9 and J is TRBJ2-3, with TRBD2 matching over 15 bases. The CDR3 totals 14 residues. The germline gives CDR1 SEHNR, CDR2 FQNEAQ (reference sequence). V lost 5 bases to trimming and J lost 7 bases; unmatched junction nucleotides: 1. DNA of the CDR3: TGTGCCAGCAGCGGACTAGCGGGGGGGTATACGCAGTATTTT. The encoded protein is CASSGLAGGYTQYF.

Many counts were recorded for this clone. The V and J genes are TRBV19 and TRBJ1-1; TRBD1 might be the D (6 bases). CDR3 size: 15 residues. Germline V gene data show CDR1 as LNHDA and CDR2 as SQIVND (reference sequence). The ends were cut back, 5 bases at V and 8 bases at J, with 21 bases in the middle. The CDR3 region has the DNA TGTGCCAGTAGTCCCCACCTGGAAGGGGGATCGGAAGCTTTCTTT. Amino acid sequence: CASSPHLEGGSEAFF.

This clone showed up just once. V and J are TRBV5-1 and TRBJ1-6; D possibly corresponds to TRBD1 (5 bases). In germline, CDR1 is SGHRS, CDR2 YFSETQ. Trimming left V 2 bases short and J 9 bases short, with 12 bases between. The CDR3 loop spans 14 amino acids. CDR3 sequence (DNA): TGCGCCAGCAGCTTCAGGGAAAGGGGTTCACCCCTCCACTTT. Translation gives CASSFRERGSPLHF.

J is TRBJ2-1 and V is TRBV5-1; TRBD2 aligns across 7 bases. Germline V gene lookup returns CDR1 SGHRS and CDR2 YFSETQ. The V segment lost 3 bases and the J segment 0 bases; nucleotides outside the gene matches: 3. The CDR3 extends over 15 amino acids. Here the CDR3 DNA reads TGCGCCAGCAGCTGGGAGGGGTTCTCCTACAATGAGCAGTTCTTC. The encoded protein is CASSWEGFSYNEQFF.

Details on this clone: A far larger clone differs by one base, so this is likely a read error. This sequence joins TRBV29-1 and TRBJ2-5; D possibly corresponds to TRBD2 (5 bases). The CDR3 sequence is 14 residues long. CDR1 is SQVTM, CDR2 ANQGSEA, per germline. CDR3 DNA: TGCAGCGTTTCGCACGGAGGTGGGCTGTCACCCCTCCACTTC. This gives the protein CSVSHGGGLSPLHF. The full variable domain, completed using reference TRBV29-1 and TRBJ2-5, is SAVISQKPSRDICQRGTSLTIQCQVDSQVTMMFWYRQQPGQSLTLIATANQGSEATYESGFVIDKFPISRPNLTFSTLTVSNMSPEDSSIYLCSVSHGGGLSPLHFGPGTRLLVL.

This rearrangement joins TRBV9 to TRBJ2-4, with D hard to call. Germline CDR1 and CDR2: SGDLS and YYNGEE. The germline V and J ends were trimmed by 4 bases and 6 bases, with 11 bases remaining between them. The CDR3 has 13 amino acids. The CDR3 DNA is TGTGCCAGCAGCCCTCCATCCCCAAACATTCAGTACTTC. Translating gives CASSPPSPNIQYF.

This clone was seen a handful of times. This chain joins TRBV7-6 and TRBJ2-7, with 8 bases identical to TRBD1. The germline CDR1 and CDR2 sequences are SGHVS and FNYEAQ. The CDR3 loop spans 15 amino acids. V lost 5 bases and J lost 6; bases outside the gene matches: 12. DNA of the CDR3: TGTGCCAGCAGCCAGGGGGCCTCCCCCTCTCTCGAGCAGTACTTC. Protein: CASSQGASPSLEQYF.

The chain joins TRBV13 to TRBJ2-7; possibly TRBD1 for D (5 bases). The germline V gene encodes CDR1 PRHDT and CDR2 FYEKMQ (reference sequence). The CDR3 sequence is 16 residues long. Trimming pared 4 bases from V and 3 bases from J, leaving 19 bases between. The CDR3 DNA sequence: TGTGCCAGCAGCTCCCTAGGCGGCAGGGATTTCTACGAGCAGTACTTC. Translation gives CASSSLGGRDFYEQYF. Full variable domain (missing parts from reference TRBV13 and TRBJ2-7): AAGVIQSPRHLIKEKRETATLKCYPIPRHDTVYWYQQGPGQDPQFLISFYEKMQSDKGSIPDRFSAQQFSDYHSELNMSSLELGDSALYFCASSSLGGRDFYEQYFGPGTRLTVT.

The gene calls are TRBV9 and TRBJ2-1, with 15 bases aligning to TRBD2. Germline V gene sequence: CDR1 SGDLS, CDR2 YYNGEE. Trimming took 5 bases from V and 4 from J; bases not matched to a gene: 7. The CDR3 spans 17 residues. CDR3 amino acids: CASSAGTSGGRYNEQFF. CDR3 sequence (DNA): TGTGCCAGCAGTGCCGGGACTAGCGGGGGGCGATACAATGAGCAGTTCTTC.

CDR3 sequence (DNA): TGTGCCAGCAGTTTATTTTTTGGGAGGGACGGCACCGGGGAGCTGTTTTTT. It translates to CASSLFFGRDGTGELFF. The rearrangement links TRBV27 to TRBJ2-2; 7 nucleotides agree with TRBD2. The CDR3 has 17 residues. CDR1 is MNHEY, CDR2 SMNVEV, per germline (reference sequence). V was pared by 1 base and J by 4 bases, with 9 bases of the junction left unmatched.

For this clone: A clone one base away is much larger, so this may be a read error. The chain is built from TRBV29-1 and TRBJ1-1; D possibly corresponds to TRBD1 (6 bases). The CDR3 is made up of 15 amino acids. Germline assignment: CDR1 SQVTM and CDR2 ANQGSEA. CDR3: CNAEAQGPSNTEAFF. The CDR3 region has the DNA TGCAACGCCGAGGCCCAGGGGCCCTCGAACACTGAAGCTTTCTTT.

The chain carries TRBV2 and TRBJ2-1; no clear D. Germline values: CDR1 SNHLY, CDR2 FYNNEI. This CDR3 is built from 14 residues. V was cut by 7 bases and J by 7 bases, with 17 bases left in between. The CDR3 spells CASIPNIWGNEQFF. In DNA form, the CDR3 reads TGTGCCAGCATCCCGAATATATGGGGAAATGAGCAGTTCTTC.

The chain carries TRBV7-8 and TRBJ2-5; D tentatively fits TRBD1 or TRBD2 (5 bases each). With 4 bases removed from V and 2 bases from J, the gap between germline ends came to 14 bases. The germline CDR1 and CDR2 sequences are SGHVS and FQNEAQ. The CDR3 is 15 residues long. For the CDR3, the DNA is TGTGCCAGCAGCTACCGGCTTGGGGGTCAAGAGACCCAGTACTTC. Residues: CASSYRLGGQETQYF.

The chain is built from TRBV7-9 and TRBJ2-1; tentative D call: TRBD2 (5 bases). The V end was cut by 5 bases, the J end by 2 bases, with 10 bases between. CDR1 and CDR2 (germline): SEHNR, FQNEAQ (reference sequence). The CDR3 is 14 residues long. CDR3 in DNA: TGTGCCAGCAGCCCGACCGGGGCCTACAATGAGCAGTTCTTC. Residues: CASSPTGAYNEQFF.

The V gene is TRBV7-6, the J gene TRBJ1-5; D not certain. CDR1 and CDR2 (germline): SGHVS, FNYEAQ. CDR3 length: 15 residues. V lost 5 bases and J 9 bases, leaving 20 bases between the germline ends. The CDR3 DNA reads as TGTGCCAGCAGCCCCGGGGTTGATCGGGCAGGGCCCCAGCATTTT. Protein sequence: CASSPGVDRAGPQHF.

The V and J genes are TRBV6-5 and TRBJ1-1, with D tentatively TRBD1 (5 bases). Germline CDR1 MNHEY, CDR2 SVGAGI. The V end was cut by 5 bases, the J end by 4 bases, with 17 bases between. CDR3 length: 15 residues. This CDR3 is CASSRRGGVSTEAFF. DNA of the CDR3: TGTGCCAGCAGTCGTCGAGGAGGGGTGAGCACTGAAGCTTTCTTT.

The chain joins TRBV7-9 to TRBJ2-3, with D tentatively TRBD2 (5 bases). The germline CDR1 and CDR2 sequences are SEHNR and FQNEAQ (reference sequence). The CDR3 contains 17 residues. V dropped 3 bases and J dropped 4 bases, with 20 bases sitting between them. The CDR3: CASSLESRGFGADTQYF. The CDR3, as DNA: TGTGCCAGCAGCTTGGAATCCCGGGGATTCGGCGCAGATACGCAGTATTTT. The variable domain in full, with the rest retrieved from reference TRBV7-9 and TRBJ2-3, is DTGVSQNPRHKITKRGQNVTFRCDPISEHNRLYWYRQTLGQGPEFLTYFQNEAQLEKSRLLSDRFSAERPKGSFSTLEIQRTEQGDSAMYLCASSLESRGFGADTQYFGPGTRLTVL.

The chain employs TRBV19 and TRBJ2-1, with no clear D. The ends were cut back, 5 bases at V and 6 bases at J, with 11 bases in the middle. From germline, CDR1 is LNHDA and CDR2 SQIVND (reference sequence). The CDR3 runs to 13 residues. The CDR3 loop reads CASSLRKGNEQFF. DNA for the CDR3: TGTGCCAGTAGTCTACGGAAGGGCAATGAGCAGTTCTTC.

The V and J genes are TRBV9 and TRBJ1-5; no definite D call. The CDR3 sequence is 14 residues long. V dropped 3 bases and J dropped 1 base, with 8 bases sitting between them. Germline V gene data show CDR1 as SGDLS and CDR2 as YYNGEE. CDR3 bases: TGTGCCAGCAGCGCCCCGGGAAGCAATCAGCCCCAGCATTTT. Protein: CASSAPGSNQPQHF.